This record looks at one TCR beta chain sequence and its context. Profiling relied on immunoSEQ multiplex PCR, and the TCRdb table lists in-frame clones only, not all of them. The repertoire holds tens of thousands of clones, with 94% as singletons. The data stem from a study of T cell changes during pregnancy in multiple sclerosis. Germline CDR1 reads SGHRS; CDR2 reads YFSETQ. The CDR3 sequence is 18 residues long. With V trimmed by 5 bases and J by 4 bases, 13 bases remained unmatched. J is TRBJ2-2 and V is TRBV5-1; 11 bases agree with TRBD2. This specimen consisted of CD8+ T cells from peripheral blood mononuclear cells, obtained before pregnancy. This TCR was sampled from a female donor with multiple sclerosis, enrolled in a pregnancy study. The CDR3 coding sequence is TGCGCCAGCAGATCCGCCCTACTAGCGGGAGAGAGCACCGGGGAGCTGTTTTTT. This encodes CASRSALLAGESTGELFF.